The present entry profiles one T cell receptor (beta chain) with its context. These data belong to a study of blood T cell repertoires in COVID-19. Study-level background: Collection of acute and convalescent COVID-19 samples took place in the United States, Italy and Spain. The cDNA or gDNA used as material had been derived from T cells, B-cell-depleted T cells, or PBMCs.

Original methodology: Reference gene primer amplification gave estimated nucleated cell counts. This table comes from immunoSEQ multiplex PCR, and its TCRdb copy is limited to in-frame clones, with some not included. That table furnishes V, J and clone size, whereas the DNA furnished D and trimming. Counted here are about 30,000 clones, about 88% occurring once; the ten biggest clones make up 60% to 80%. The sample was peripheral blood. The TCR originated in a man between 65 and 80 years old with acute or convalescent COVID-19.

The CDR3 sequence is CASSWTGQFAEQYF. The CDR3 DNA reads as TGCGCCAGCAGCTGGACGGGACAGTTCGCCGAGCAGTACTTC. This rearrangement joins TRBV5-1 to TRBJ2-7, with 7 bases fitting TRBD1. The CDR3 has 14 amino acids. The V gene end was trimmed by 3 bases and the J gene end by 6 bases; junction bases not matched to a gene: 9. Germline loops: CDR1 SGHRS, CDR2 YFSETQ.